This is a list of T cell receptor beta chains from one sample in a study of T-cell memory formation after mild COVID-19. TCRdb re-derived calls from the 5' RACE reads in MiXCR, one entry per CDR3 protein. This sample has roughly 320,000 distinct CDR3 sequences; around 27% occur once, and the top ten carry approximately 12%. Sequencing was carried out using PBMCs or a T cell subset sorted from them (not recorded which). These receptors all stem from an adult woman who had mild COVID-19 (a few samples of this study predate the infection). Cell type and time point are not known. CDR3s include the opening cysteine and the closing phenylalanine or tryptophan. Each record gives: D gene, J gene, V gene, CDR3 length, clone size, CDR3 protein, CDR3 DNA. The D gene is left open where the match is weak. Some rows have no size entry. The others give once, few or many, or a class for an expanded clone.

>TRBD1|TRBJ2-6|TRBV12-3/TRBV12-4|16|-
CASSRQGASGANVLTF
TGTGCCAGCAGTCGACAGGGGGCTTCTGGGGCCAACGTCCTGACTTTC
>-|TRBJ2-5|TRBV4-1|14|-
CASSQYRQQETQYF
TGCGCCAGCAGCCAATACCGACAGCAAGAGACCCAGTACTTC
>TRBD2|TRBJ2-3|TRBV12-3/TRBV12-4|18|-
CASSPEGGGAIGTDTQYF
TGTGCCAGCAGCCCTGAAGGCGGGGGGGCTATTGGCACAGATACGCAGTATTTT
>-|TRBJ2-3|TRBV5-1|14|few
CASSLTPDTDTQYF
TGCGCCAGCAGCTTGACGCCCGACACAGATACGCAGTATTTT
>-|TRBJ2-7|TRBV5-1|16|many
CASSLRARTGTYEQYF
TGCGCCAGCAGCTTACGGGCAAGGACCGGTACCTACGAGCAGTACTTC
>-|TRBJ2-1|TRBV3-1|14|-
CASSQQLPGPEQFF
TGTGCCAGCAGCCAACAATTGCCGGGACCTGAGCAGTTCTTC
>-|TRBJ1-2|TRBV6-5|14|-
CASSYGGQPYGYTF
TGTGCCAGCAGTTACGGCGGACAGCCTTATGGCTACACCTTC
>TRBD1|TRBJ2-1|TRBV6-2/TRBV6-3|15|few
CASSSRQGARNEQFF
TGTGCCAGCAGCTCCAGACAGGGGGCCAGGAATGAGCAGTTCTTC
>-|TRBJ1-1|TRBV12-3/TRBV12-4|17|few
CASSLAEWGRWNTEAFF
TGTGCCAGCAGTTTAGCGGAGTGGGGGCGTTGGAACACTGAAGCTTTCTTT
>-|TRBJ2-1|TRBV5-4|15|-
CASSFSASSYNEQFF
TGTGCCAGCAGCTTCTCGGCTAGTTCCTACAATGAGCAGTTCTTC
>-|TRBJ1-2|TRBV12-3/TRBV12-4|15|-
CASSRDRRTNYGYTF
TGTGCCAGCAGTCGAGACAGGCGAACTAACTATGGCTACACCTTC
>-|TRBJ2-4|TRBV7-9|15|-
CASSFSGQFENIQYF
TGTGCCAGCAGCTTTTCCGGACAATTCGAAAACATTCAGTACTTC
>-|TRBJ2-6|TRBV7-2|15|few
CASSQRSSGANVLTF
TGTGCCAGCAGCCAACGGAGCTCTGGGGCCAACGTCCTGACTTTC
>TRBD2|TRBJ2-1|TRBV11-2|16|many
CASSLVTSGPRHEQFF
TGTGCCAGCAGCTTAGTCACTAGCGGCCCGAGGCATGAGCAGTTCTTC
>TRBD1|TRBJ1-1|TRBV5-1|13|few
CASSQGGVTEAFF
TGCGCCAGCAGCCAGGGGGGGGTCACTGAAGCTTTCTTT
>TRBD1|TRBJ1-2|TRBV2|14|-
CASRVGQANYGYTF
TGTGCCAGCAGGGTGGGACAGGCGAACTATGGCTACACCTTC
>-|TRBJ2-7|TRBV11-2|14|-
CASSLGFSSYEQYF
TGTGCCAGCAGCTTAGGGTTTAGCTCCTACGAGCAGTACTTC
>-|TRBJ2-7|TRBV7-6|15|-
CASSNRDLSSYEQYF
TGTGCCAGCAGCAACCGGGACTTGAGCTCCTACGAGCAGTACTTC
>-|TRBJ2-3|TRBV12-3/TRBV12-4|15|-
CASSAQGPSTDTQYF
TGTGCCAGCAGTGCCCAGGGCCCTAGCACAGATACGCAGTATTTT
>-|TRBJ2-7|TRBV10-3|15|-
CAISGTDSRNYEQYF
TGTGCCATCAGTGGAACCGACTCGAGGAACTACGAGCAGTACTTC
>-|TRBJ2-4|TRBV2|11|few
CASSQTNIQYF
TGTGCCAGCAGCCAGACGAACATTCAGTACTTC
>-|TRBJ2-1|TRBV6-5|13|many
CASSREVGNEQFF
TGTGCCAGCAGTAGGGAAGTAGGCAATGAGCAGTTCTTC
>-|TRBJ2-2|TRBV5-1|14|few
CASSLAGADGELFF
TGCGCCAGCAGCTTGGCCGGGGCGGACGGGGAGCTGTTTTTT
>-|TRBJ2-3|TRBV29-1|14|few
CSVELGTATDTQYF
TGCAGCGTTGAATTAGGGACGGCCACAGATACGCAGTATTTT
>TRBD2|TRBJ2-1|TRBV7-8|17|-
CASSPFQAGGSYNEQFF
TGTGCCAGCAGCCCTTTCCAAGCGGGGGGGTCCTACAATGAGCAGTTCTTC
>TRBD2|TRBJ2-1|TRBV13|15|-
CASSLYSGGAVEQFF
TGTGCCAGCAGCTTGTATAGCGGGGGGGCGGTTGAGCAGTTCTTC
>-|TRBJ2-3|TRBV7-2|13|-
CASSLEDRDTQYF
TGTGCCAGCAGCTTAGAAGACAGAGATACGCAGTATTTT
>-|TRBJ2-1|TRBV14|16|few
CASSPPTSRHVAEQFF
TGTGCCAGCAGCCCCCCCACTAGCCGCCACGTCGCTGAGCAGTTCTTC
>-|TRBJ1-4|TRBV30|12|-
CALSKLGEKLFF
TGTGCCTTAAGTAAACTTGGTGAAAAACTGTTTTTT
>-|TRBJ1-6|TRBV7-2|16|-
CASSLQGTAGNSPLHF
TGTGCCAGCAGCCTACAAGGGACGGCCGGCAATTCACCCCTCCACTTT
>-|TRBJ1-1|TRBV3-1|17|-
CASSQSSGRVLNTEAFF
TGTGCCAGCAGCCAATCCTCGGGCAGAGTCCTGAACACTGAAGCTTTCTTT
>TRBD2|TRBJ2-7|TRBV20-1|17|-
CSARASGTSASSYEQYF
TGCAGTGCTAGGGCTTCCGGGACTAGCGCAAGCTCCTACGAGCAGTACTTC
>-|TRBJ2-2|TRBV10-3|11|many
CATTGAGELFF
TGTGCCACTACCGGCGCCGGGGAGCTGTTTTTT
>-|TRBJ2-1|TRBV6-5|17|-
CASSYSTGVAVHNEQFF
TGTGCCAGCAGTTACTCGACTGGGGTAGCGGTGCACAATGAGCAGTTCTTC
>-|TRBJ1-3|TRBV11-2|13|few
CATRASSGNTIYF
TGTGCCACTAGGGCCAGCTCTGGAAACACCATATATTTT
>-|TRBJ2-2|TRBV10-3|14|few
CAISNDSPSGELFF
TGTGCCATCAGTAATGACAGTCCCAGCGGGGAGCTGTTTTTT
>-|TRBJ2-7|TRBV5-1|14|-
CASSSNGAPLEQYF
TGCGCCAGCAGCAGCAACGGGGCCCCCCTCGAGCAGTACTTC
>-|TRBJ2-2|TRBV4-1|14|-
CASSQERMAGELFF
TGCGCCAGCAGCCAAGAAAGGATGGCCGGGGAGCTGTTTTTT
>-|TRBJ2-1|TRBV20-1|12|-
CSARGPSGEQFF
TGCAGTGCTAGAGGGCCCTCGGGCGAGCAGTTCTTC
>TRBD1|TRBJ1-5|TRBV19|14|-
CASSNRGSNQPQHF
TGTGCCAGTTCCAACAGGGGTTCTAATCAGCCCCAGCATTTT
>-|TRBJ2-2|TRBV12-3/TRBV12-4|15|-
CASSLRGGGTGELFF
TGTGCCAGCAGTTTACGGGGAGGAGGGACCGGGGAGCTGTTTTTT
>TRBD1|TRBJ2-7|TRBV20-1|13|few
CSARENRGLEQYF
TGCAGTGCTAGAGAGAACAGGGGCCTCGAGCAGTACTTC
>-|TRBJ2-7|TRBV7-9|13|many
CATGGGLSYEQYF
TGTGCCACCGGAGGGGGCCTCTCCTACGAGCAGTACTTC
>-|TRBJ1-1|TRBV7-2|14|-
CASSLIGGNTEAFF
TGTGCCAGCAGCTTAATTGGTGGGAACACTGAAGCTTTCTTT
>TRBD2|TRBJ2-1|TRBV20-1|13|few
CSARGLAGNEQFF
TGCAGTGCTAGAGGACTAGCGGGCAATGAGCAGTTCTTC
>-|TRBJ1-1|TRBV24-1|15|-
CATRDDSTFNTEAFF
TGTGCCACCAGGGATGATAGCACATTCAACACTGAAGCTTTCTTT
>TRBD1|TRBJ2-3|TRBV6-2/TRBV6-3|14|few
CASSLDRATDTQYF
TGTGCCAGCAGTTTGGACAGGGCCACAGATACGCAGTATTTT
>-|TRBJ2-1|TRBV24-1|14|-
CATSDGQNYNEQFF
TGTGCCACCAGTGATGGACAGAATTACAATGAGCAGTTCTTC
>TRBD1|TRBJ1-2|TRBV12-3/TRBV12-4|16|few
CASSETPGQGAGGYTF
TGTGCCAGCAGCGAAACTCCGGGACAGGGGGCAGGTGGCTACACCTTC